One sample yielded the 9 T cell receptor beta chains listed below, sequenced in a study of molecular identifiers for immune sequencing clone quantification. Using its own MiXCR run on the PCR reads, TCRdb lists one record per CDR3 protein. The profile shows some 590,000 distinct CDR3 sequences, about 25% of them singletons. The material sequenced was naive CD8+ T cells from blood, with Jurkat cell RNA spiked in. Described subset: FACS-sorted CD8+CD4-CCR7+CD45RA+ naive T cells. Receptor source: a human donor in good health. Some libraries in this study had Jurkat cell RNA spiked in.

The CDR3 DNA reads TGTGCCAGTAGTAACGTTGGGGGGGGCAATCAGCCCCAGCATTTT. It yields the protein CASSNVGGGNQPQHF. The chain links TRBV19 to TRBJ1-5; maybe TRBD1 (5 bases). V was shortened by 4 bases and J by 2 bases, with 12 bases between the two germline ends. Per the germline V gene, CDR1 is LNHDA and CDR2 is SQIVND (reference sequence). CDR3 length: 15 amino acids.

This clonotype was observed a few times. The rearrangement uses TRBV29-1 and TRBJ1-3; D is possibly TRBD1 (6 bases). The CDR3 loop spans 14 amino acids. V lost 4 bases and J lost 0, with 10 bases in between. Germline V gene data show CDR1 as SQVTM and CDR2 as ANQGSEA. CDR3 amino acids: CSVVSGVSGNTIYF. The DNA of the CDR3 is TGCAGCGTTGTTTCAGGGGTCTCTGGAAACACCATATATTTT.

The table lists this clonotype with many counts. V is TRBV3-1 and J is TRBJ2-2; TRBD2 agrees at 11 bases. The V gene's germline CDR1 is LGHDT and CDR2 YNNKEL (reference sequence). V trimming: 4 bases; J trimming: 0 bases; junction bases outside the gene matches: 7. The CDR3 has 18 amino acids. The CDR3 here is CASSPGTSGPPNTGELFF. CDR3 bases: TGTGCCAGCAGCCCGGGGACTAGCGGCCCCCCGAACACCGGGGAGCTGTTTTTT.

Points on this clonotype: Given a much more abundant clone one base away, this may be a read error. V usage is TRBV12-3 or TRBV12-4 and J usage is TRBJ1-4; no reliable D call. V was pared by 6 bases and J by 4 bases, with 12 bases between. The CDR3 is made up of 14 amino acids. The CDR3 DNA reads TGTGCCAGCAGCCCGGCACAGCATAATGAAAAACTGTTTTTT. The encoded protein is CASSPAQHNEKLFF.

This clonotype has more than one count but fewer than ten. CDR3 protein: CSVGQGGLYNSGFYEQYF. The CDR3 DNA sequence: TGCAGCGTTGGGCAGGGTGGCCTATACAACTCGGGTTTCTACGAGCAGTACTTC. J is TRBJ2-7 and V is TRBV29-1; maybe TRBD1 (5 bases). Trimming left V 4 bases short and J 3 bases short, with 28 bases between. In germline, CDR1 is SQVTM, CDR2 ANQGSEA. This CDR3 spans 18 amino acids.

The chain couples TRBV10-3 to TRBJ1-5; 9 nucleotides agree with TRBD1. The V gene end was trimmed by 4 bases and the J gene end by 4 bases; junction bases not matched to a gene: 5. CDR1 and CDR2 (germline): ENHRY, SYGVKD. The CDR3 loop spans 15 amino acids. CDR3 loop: CAISGTDRGNQPQHF. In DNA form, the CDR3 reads TGTGCCATCAGTGGGACGGACAGGGGTAATCAGCCCCAGCATTTT.

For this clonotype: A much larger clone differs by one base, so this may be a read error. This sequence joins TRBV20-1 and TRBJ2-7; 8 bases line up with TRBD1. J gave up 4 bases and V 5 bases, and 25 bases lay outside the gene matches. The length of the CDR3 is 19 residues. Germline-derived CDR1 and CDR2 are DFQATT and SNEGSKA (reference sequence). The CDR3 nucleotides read TGCAGTGCTCCTGACTATTCCCGGGCACGACAGGGGATTGTTTACGAGCAGTACTTC. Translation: CSAPDYSRARQGIVYEQYF.

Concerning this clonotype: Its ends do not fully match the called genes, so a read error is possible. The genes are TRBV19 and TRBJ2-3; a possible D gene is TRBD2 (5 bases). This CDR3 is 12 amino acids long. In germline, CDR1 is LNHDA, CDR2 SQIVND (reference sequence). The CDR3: CARAEGTDRQYF. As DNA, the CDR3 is TGTGCCAGGGCCGAGGGCACAGATAGGCAGTATTTT.

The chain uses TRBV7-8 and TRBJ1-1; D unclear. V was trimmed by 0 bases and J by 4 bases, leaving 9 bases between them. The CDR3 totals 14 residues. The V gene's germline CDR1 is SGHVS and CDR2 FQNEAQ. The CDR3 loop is CASSLAPYGTEAFF. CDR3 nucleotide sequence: TGTGCCAGCAGCTTAGCCCCGTACGGCACTGAAGCTTTCTTT.